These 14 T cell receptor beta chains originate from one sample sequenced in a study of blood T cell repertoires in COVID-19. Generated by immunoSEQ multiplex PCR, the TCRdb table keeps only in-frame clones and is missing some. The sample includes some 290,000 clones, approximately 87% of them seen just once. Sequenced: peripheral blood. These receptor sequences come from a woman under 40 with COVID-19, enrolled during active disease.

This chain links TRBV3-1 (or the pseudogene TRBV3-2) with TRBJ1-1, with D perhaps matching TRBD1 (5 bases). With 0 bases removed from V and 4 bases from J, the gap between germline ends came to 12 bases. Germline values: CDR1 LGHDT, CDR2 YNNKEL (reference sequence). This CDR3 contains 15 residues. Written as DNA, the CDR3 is TGTGCCAGCAGCCAAGACCCGCAGGGATCCACTGAAGCTTTCTTT. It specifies CASSQDPQGSTEAFF.

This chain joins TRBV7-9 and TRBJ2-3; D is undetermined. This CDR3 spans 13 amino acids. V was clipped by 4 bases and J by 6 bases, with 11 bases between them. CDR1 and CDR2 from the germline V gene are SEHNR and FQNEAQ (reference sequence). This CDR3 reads CASSSSGADTQYF. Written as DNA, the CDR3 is TGTGCCAGCAGCTCCTCAGGTGCGGATACGCAGTATTTT. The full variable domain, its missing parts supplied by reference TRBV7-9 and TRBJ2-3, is DTGVSQNPRHKITKRGQNVTFRCDPISEHNRLYWYRQTLGQGPEFLTYFQNEAQLEKSRLLSDRFSAERPKGSFSTLEIQRTEQGDSAMYLCASSSSGADTQYFGPGTRLTVL.

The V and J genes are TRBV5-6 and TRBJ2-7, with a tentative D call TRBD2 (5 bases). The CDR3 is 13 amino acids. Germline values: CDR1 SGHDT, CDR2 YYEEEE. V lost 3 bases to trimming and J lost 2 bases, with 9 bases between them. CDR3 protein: CASSSGRAYEQYF. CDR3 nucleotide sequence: TGTGCCAGCAGCTCGGGGAGAGCCTACGAGCAGTACTTC.

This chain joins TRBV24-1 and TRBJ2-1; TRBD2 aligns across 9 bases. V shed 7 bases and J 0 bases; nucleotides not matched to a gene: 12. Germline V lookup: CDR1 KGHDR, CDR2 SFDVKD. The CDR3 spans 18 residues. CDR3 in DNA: TGTGCCACCAGGTCCCAGAAGGCAGCGGGGGGCTCCTACAATGAGCAGTTCTTC. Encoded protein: CATRSQKAAGGSYNEQFF.

As DNA, the CDR3 is TGTGCCTGGAGTAGTCTAGCGGGGATCTCTGGGGCCAACGTCCTGACTTTC. Residues: CAWSSLAGISGANVLTF. The V call is TRBV30, the J call TRBJ2-6, with 9 bases identical to TRBD2. With V trimmed by 2 bases and J by 0 bases, 5 bases remained unmatched. The CDR3 contains 17 residues. Germline V CDR1 and CDR2: GTSNPN, SVGIG (reference sequence).

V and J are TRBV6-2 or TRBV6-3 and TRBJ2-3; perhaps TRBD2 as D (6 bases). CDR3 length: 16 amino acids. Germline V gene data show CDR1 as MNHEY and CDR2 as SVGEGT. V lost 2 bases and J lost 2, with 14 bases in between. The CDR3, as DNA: TGTGCCAGCAGTTACGTCGGCGGGACTGACACAGATACGCAGTATTTT. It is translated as CASSYVGGTDTDTQYF.

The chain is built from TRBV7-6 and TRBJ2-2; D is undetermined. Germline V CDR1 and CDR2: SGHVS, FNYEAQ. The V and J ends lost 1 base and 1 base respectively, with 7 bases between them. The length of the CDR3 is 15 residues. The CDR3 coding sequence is TGTGCCAGCAGCTTAGAAGCTGAGAACACCGGGGAGCTGTTTTTT. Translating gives CASSLEAENTGELFF. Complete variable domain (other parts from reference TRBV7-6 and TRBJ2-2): GAGVSQSPRYKVTKRGQDVALRCDPISGHVSLYWYRQALGQGPEFLTYFNYEAQQDKSGLPNDRFSAERPEGSISTLTIQRTEQRDSAMYRCASSLEAENTGELFFGEGSRLTVL.

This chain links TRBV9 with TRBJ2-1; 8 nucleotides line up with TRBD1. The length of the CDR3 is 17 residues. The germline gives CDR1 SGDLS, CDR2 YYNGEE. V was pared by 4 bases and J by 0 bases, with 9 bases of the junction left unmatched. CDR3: CASSPRQGPSSYNEQFF. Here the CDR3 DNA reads TGTGCCAGCAGCCCAAGACAGGGGCCGAGCTCCTACAATGAGCAGTTCTTC.

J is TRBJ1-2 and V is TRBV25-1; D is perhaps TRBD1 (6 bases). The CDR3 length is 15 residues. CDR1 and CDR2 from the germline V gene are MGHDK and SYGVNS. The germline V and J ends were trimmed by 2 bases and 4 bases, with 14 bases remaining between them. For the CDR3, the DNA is TGTGCCAGCAGTGAAGGCACAGGGAATATCTATGGCTACACCTTC. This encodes CASSEGTGNIYGYTF.

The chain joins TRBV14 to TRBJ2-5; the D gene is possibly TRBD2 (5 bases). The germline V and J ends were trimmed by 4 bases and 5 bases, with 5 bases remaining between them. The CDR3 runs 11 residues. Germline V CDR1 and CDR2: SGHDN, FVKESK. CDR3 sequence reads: CASSPGETQYF. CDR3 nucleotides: TGTGCCAGCAGCCCGGGGGAGACCCAGTACTTC.

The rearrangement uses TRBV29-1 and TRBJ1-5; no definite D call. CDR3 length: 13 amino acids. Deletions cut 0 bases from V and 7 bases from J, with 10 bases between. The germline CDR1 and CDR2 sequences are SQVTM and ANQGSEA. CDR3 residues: CSVEEVAGQPQHF. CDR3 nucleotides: TGCAGCGTTGAAGAGGTGGCAGGCCAGCCCCAGCATTTT.

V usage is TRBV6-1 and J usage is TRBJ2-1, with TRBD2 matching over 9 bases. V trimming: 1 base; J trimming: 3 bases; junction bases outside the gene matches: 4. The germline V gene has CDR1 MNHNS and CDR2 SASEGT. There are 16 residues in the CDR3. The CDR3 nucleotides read TGTGCCAGCAGTGAAGAAACTAGCGGGTTCTACAATGAGCAGTTCTTC. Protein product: CASSEETSGFYNEQFF.

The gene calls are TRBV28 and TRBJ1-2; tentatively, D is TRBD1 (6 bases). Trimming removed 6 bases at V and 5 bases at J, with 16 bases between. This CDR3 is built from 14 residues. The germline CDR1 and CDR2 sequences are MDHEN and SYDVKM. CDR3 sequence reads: CASSKTGPRYGYTF. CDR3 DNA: TGTGCCAGCAGCAAGACAGGCCCGCGGTATGGCTACACCTTC.

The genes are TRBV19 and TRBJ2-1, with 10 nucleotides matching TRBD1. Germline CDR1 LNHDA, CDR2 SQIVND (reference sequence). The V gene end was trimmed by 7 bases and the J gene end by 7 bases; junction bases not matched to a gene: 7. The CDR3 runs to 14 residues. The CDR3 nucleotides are TGTGCCAGTACCCCACGGGACAGGGGAAATGAGCAGTTCTTC. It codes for CASTPRDRGNEQFF.